This TCR beta chain derives from a study of post-analysis software for immune sequencing data. Whole-study findings and limits: Multiple sclerosis patients showed significantly lower normalized Chao1 diversity than controls did. Compared with controls, patients had more of 4 or 5 TRBV segments, including TRBV5-6, TRBV5-1 and TRBV20-1.

The germline V and J ends were trimmed by 3 bases and 4 bases, with 9 bases remaining between them. The germline gives CDR1 DFQATT, CDR2 SNEGSKA (reference sequence). CDR3 length: 12 amino acids. This clonotype was picked up one time. The antigen remains undetermined. The TCR beta cDNA libraries carried unique molecular identifiers. MiXCR, applied by TCRdb to the PCR reads, yields one record per CDR3 protein. The sample holds about 820,000 distinct CDR3 sequences, around 50% seen once. Sequencing was done on a sample of blood. V gene TRBV20-1 combines with J gene TRBJ2-5; maybe TRBD2 (6 bases). The TCR sequence derives from a girl aged 5 to 17 with multiple sclerosis. The CDR3 sequence: CSASNGGETQYF. The CDR3 DNA reads as TGCAGTGCTAGTAACGGGGGAGAGACCCAGTACTTC.